A selection of T cell receptor beta chains follows, all from one sample in a study of cytomegalovirus exposure and HLA in healthy donors. The repertoire was sequenced with immunoSEQ multiplex PCR; TCRdb's copy has only in-frame clones and lacks some. The sample lists more than 150,000 clones, around 84% occurring once. The sample was PBMCs. Every receptor here comes from a woman aged 45-65 years in good health and CMV-seropositive. The CDR3 runs from the conserved cysteine through the conserved F or W. A D gene is named only where the DNA matches it firmly. Clone size is stated in some rows and not others, as once, few, many or a class when expanded.

size	J	V	D	CDR3	DNA
NA	TRBJ2-1	TRBV21-1	NA	CASSGDPIENNEQFF	TGTGCCAGCAGCGGAGACCCTATAGAAAACAATGAGCAGTTCTTC
NA	TRBJ1-5	TRBV5-1	NA	CASSLEGRNQPQHF	TGCGCCAGCAGCTTGGAGGGGCGCAATCAGCCCCAGCATTTT
NA	TRBJ2-3	TRBV9	TRBD1	CASSVLMGTGGSTDTQYF	TGTGCCAGCAGCGTACTAATGGGGACAGGGGGATCCACAGATACGCAGTATTTT
NA	TRBJ1-4	TRBV6-1	NA	CASSESTVLNEKLFF	TGTGCCAGCAGTGAAAGTACGGTCCTTAATGAAAAACTGTTTTTT
NA	TRBJ1-1	TRBV20-1	NA	CSADTGWEAFF	TGCAGTGCCGACACAGGGTGGGAAGCTTTCTTT
NA	TRBJ2-6	TRBV30	NA	CAWNSQSGANVLTF	TGTGCCTGGAACAGCCAATCTGGGGCCAACGTCCTGACTTTC
NA	TRBJ2-3	TRBV7-3	NA	CASSSPASDTQYF	TGTGCCAGCAGCTCTCCCGCGTCGGATACGCAGTATTTT
NA	TRBJ2-5	TRBV29-1	NA	CSAGLQETQYF	TGCAGCGCCGGACTTCAAGAGACCCAGTACTTC
NA	TRBJ1-4	TRBV19	TRBD1	CASSTGQGATNEKLFF	TGTGCCAGTAGTACGGGACAGGGGGCGACTAATGAAAAACTGTTTTTT
NA	TRBJ2-2	TRBV5-1	TRBD2	CANSTSGGASGELFF	TGCGCCAACAGCACTAGCGGGGGGGCCTCCGGGGAGCTGTTTTTT
NA	TRBJ1-4	TRBV7-9	NA	CSSSTSHRDVGEKLFF	TGTTCCAGCAGCACAAGCCACAGGGACGTGGGTGAAAAACTGTTTTTT
NA	TRBJ1-1	TRBV5-6	TRBD1	CASVTGGVTEAFF	TGTGCCAGCGTAACAGGGGGGGTAACTGAAGCTTTCTTT
NA	TRBJ1-2	TRBV6-6	NA	CASRQGGHGYTF	TGTGCCAGCAGGCAGGGAGGGCACGGCTACACCTTC
NA	TRBJ2-1	TRBV19	TRBD1	CARPTGVVNEQFF	TGTGCCAGACCGACAGGGGTGGTTAATGAGCAGTTCTTC
NA	TRBJ1-2	TRBV6-5	TRBD1	CASSQAGTAEGYTF	TGTGCCAGCAGTCAAGCCGGGACAGCTGAAGGCTACACCTTC
NA	TRBJ2-3	TRBV7-6	NA	CASSESGGTDTQYF	TGTGCCAGCAGCGAGTCGGGTGGCACAGATACGCAGTATTTT
NA	TRBJ2-1	TRBV5-5	TRBD2	CASSTRLAGGRFF	TGTGCCAGCAGCACCCGACTAGCGGGGGGGAGGTTCTTC
NA	TRBJ2-7	TRBV7-6	NA	CASSLFGGSSYEQYF	TGTGCCAGCAGCTTATTCGGGGGAAGCTCCTACGAGCAGTACTTC
NA	TRBJ2-5	TRBV12-5	TRBD1	CASGLGGTAKGTQYF	TGTGCTAGTGGTTTGGGAGGGACAGCGAAAGGGACCCAGTACTTC
NA	TRBJ2-2	TRBV19	TRBD2	CASRILAGATGELFF	TGTGCCAGTAGAATACTAGCGGGGGCAACCGGGGAGCTGTTTTTT
few	TRBJ1-1	TRBV5-5	TRBD1	CASSQGQGWDTEAFF	TGTGCCAGCAGTCAGGGACAGGGGTGGGACACTGAAGCTTTCTTT
NA	TRBJ2-7	TRBV19	TRBD2	CASSRGLAGAVHSYEQYF	TGTGCCAGTAGTAGGGGACTAGCGGGGGCCGTGCACTCCTACGAGCAGTACTTC
NA	TRBJ2-2	TRBV6-5	NA	CASSYPSGLQREELFF	TGTGCCAGCAGTTACCCCTCGGGACTCCAAAGGGAGGAGCTGTTTTTT
NA	TRBJ2-1	TRBV5-8	TRBD1	CASSSGTGFSYNEQFF	TGTGCCAGCAGCTCCGGGACAGGCTTCTCCTACAATGAGCAGTTCTTC
NA	TRBJ2-1	TRBV5-5	NA	CASSKQGPTYNEQFF	TGTGCCAGCAGCAAGCAGGGCCCGACATACAATGAGCAGTTCTTC
NA	TRBJ1-2	TRBV25-1	TRBD1	CASIPDPGTGEYGYTF	TGTGCCAGCATACCGGACCCCGGGACAGGGGAGTATGGCTACACCTTC
few	TRBJ1-3	TRBV6-5	TRBD1	CASSPGTGGNTIYF	TGTGCCAGCAGTCCCGGGACAGGGGGAAACACCATATATTTT
NA	TRBJ2-2	TRBV30	NA	CGGDLKNTGELFF	TGTGGCGGGGACCTGAAAAACACCGGGGAGCTGTTTTTT
once	TRBJ2-6	TRBV5-8	NA	CASSPRRTWANVLTF	TGTGCCAGCAGCCCAAGGAGGACCTGGGCCAACGTCCTGACTTTC
few	TRBJ2-3	TRBV5-1	NA	CASRAGVTGDTQYF	TGCGCCAGCAGGGCGGGTGTCACCGGAGATACGCAGTATTTT
NA	TRBJ1-1	TRBV7-7	NA	CASSFRVSEAFF	TGTGCTAGCAGCTTCCGGGTGTCTGAAGCTTTCTTT
NA	TRBJ1-2	TRBV7-4	NA	CASSILQTGHVNYGYTF	TGTGCCAGCAGCATCTTACAAACAGGGCATGTTAACTATGGCTACACCTTC
NA	TRBJ2-2	TRBV9	TRBD1	CASSAALGQGQGRPGELFF	TGTGCCAGCAGCGCGGCGCTGGGACAGGGACAGGGAAGGCCCGGGGAGCTGTTTTTT
few	TRBJ1-4	TRBV12-5	NA	CASGLEGGTNEKLFF	TGTGCTAGTGGTCTCGAGGGAGGAACTAATGAAAAACTGTTTTTT
NA	TRBJ2-1	TRBV7-8	TRBD2	CASSLRGAAYNEQFF	TGTGCCAGCAGCTTGCGGGGGGCCGCCTACAATGAGCAGTTCTTC
NA	TRBJ2-5	TRBV13	TRBD2	CASSKAGEQETQYF	TGTGCCAGCAGCAAAGCGGGGGAGCAAGAGACCCAGTACTTC
NA	TRBJ2-1	TRBV6-5	NA	CASTGHLNYNEQFF	TGTGCCAGCACGGGACACCTGAACTACAATGAGCAGTTCTTC
NA	TRBJ1-6	TRBV4-1	NA	CASSQIGKADSPLHF	TGCGCCAGCAGCCAGATCGGGAAGGCGGATTCACCCCTCCACTTT
NA	TRBJ1-2	TRBV5-6	TRBD1	CASRNRQGAYGYTF	TGTGCCAGCAGGAACAGACAGGGGGCCTATGGCTACACCTTC
few	TRBJ2-7	TRBV4-1	NA	CASSQVGSGPYEQYF	TGCGCCAGCAGCCAAGTAGGTAGCGGCCCCTACGAGCAGTACTTC
NA	TRBJ1-5	TRBV30	NA	CAWTPIGTYPNQPQHF	TGTGCCTGGACACCGATAGGGACTTACCCTAATCAGCCCCAGCATTTT
NA	TRBJ1-2	TRBV5-1	NA	CASSPAREGGYGYTF	TGCGCCAGCAGCCCCGCCAGGGAAGGTGGGTATGGCTACACCTTC
NA	TRBJ1-2	TRBV6-5	NA	CASYRTNYGYTF	TGTGCCAGCTACAGGACGAACTATGGCTACACCTTC
NA	TRBJ1-4	TRBV5-4	NA	CASSPGRGGEKLFF	TGTGCCAGCAGCCCCGGGCGGGGGGGAGAAAAACTGTTTTTT
once	TRBJ2-1	TRBV5-6	TRBD2	CASSLSAGGVNEQFF	TGTGCCAGCAGCTTATCAGCGGGGGGGGTTAATGAGCAGTTCTTC
NA	TRBJ1-1	TRBV5-6	TRBD1	CASSYDREYEAFF	TGTGCCAGCAGCTATGACAGGGAGTATGAAGCTTTCTTT
once	TRBJ2-2	TRBV7-2	TRBD2	CASTLKGGGQLFF	TGTGCCAGCACCTTAAAGGGCGGGGGTCAACTGTTTTTT
NA	TRBJ2-7	TRBV18	TRBD1	CASSSPGGLYEQYF	TGTGCCAGCTCCAGCCCAGGGGGCTTATACGAGCAGTACTTC
NA	TRBJ2-1	TRBV7-3	TRBD2	CASSFGLAREQFF	TGTGCCAGCAGCTTTGGACTAGCGCGGGAGCAGTTCTTC
NA	TRBJ2-2	TRBV7-2	NA	CASSLAAGASGELFF	TGTGCCAGCAGCTTAGCCGCGGGGGCAAGCGGGGAGCTGTTTTTT
NA	TRBJ1-2	TRBV27	NA	CATRRPRGTNYGYTF	TGTGCCACCAGGAGGCCAAGGGGCACTAACTATGGCTACACCTTC
NA	TRBJ1-1	TRBV4-3	TRBD1	CASSQDINRGYTEAFF	TGCGCCAGCAGCCAAGATATTAACAGGGGGTACACTGAAGCTTTCTTT
NA	TRBJ2-3	TRBV27	NA	CASKYRDRTDTQYF	TGTGCCAGCAAATACAGGGACCGCACAGATACGCAGTATTTT
once	TRBJ2-1	TRBV9	NA	CASSVDRNEQFF	TGTGCCAGCAGCGTAGACCGGAATGAGCAGTTCTTC
NA	TRBJ1-1	TRBV5-1	NA	CASSFRGGGGNTEAFF	TGCGCCAGCAGCTTCCGGGGGGGAGGTGGGAACACTGAAGCTTTCTTT
NA	TRBJ1-1	TRBV29-1	TRBD1	CSIKTGGKVDTEAFF	TGCAGCATCAAGACAGGGGGCAAAGTGGACACTGAAGCTTTCTTT
NA	TRBJ1-5	TRBV10-1	NA	CASSQGINQPQHF	TGCGCCAGCTCCCAGGGAATCAATCAGCCCCAGCATTTT